The 16 T cell receptor beta chains in this list originate from one sample, sequenced in a study of blood T cell repertoires in COVID-19. Sequencing was performed with immunoSEQ multiplex PCR; in TCRdb, only in-frame clones are kept and a portion is missing. The sample holds roughly 63,000 clones; approximately 79% are singletons and the top ten take 30% to 40%. The material sequenced was peripheral blood. The receptors derive from a human donor in a cohort sampled during active COVID-19.

DNA of the CDR3: TGCGCCAGCAGCCAAAGTAGGACACCACTCGATGGCTACACCTTC. Translating it yields CASSQSRTPLDGYTF. The V and J genes are TRBV4-3 and TRBJ1-2, with a weak D call TRBD1 (5 bases). The germline V gene has CDR1 LGHNA and CDR2 YSLEER. The CDR3 has 15 amino acids. Trimming took off 2 bases at V and 6 bases at J, with 16 bases between the two ends.

The V gene is TRBV18, the J gene TRBJ2-5; a possible D gene is TRBD2 (5 bases). Per the germline V gene, CDR1 is KGHSH and CDR2 is LQKENI. V lost 2 bases and J 3 bases, leaving 13 bases between the germline ends. The CDR3 length is 15 residues. CDR3 amino acids: CASSPGEGGKETQYF. The CDR3 DNA is TGTGCCAGCTCACCAGGAGAGGGCGGTAAAGAGACCCAGTACTTC.

The sample holds one count of this clone. The genes are TRBV7-2 and TRBJ2-1; TRBD2 agrees at 9 bases. The ends lost 1 base at V and 8 bases at J; junction bases unmatched: 6. CDR1 and CDR2 from the germline V gene are SGHTA and FQGNSA. The CDR3 has 15 residues. The CDR3 protein is CASSLGRREGYEQFF. The CDR3 region has the DNA TGTGCCAGCAGCTTAGGCAGGCGGGAGGGCTATGAGCAGTTCTTC.

The chain uses TRBV7-3 and TRBJ2-1; 7 nucleotides agree with TRBD2. Per the germline V gene, CDR1 is SGHTA and CDR2 is FQGTGA. The CDR3 has 15 amino acids. Unmatched junction bases numbered 5, after V lost 4 bases and J lost 2 bases. The CDR3 is CASSSAGLTYNEQFF. Here the CDR3 DNA reads TGTGCCAGCAGCTCAGCGGGACTTACCTACAATGAGCAGTTCTTC.

The chain couples TRBV4-1 to TRBJ2-2; 8 bases are a match to TRBD1. The germline V gene has CDR1 MGHRA and CDR2 YSYEKL. The J segment lost 1 base and the V segment lost 4 bases, leaving 5 bases of the junction unmatched. This CDR3 is built from 16 residues. CDR3 in amino acids: CASSRTGTGNTGELFF. CDR3 in DNA: TGCGCCAGCAGCCGAACCGGGACAGGGAACACCGGGGAGCTGTTTTTT.

The genes are TRBV18 and TRBJ2-6; D remains ambiguous. Trimming shortened V by 5 bases and J by 0 bases, and 14 bases separated the two germline ends. CDR3 size: 17 residues. The V gene's germline CDR1 is KGHSH and CDR2 LQKENI. In nucleotides, the CDR3 is TGTGCCAGCTCAATGAGACAACTTAGCTCTGGGGCCAACGTCCTGACTTTC. Translation gives CASSMRQLSSGANVLTF.

This sequence joins TRBV6-1 and TRBJ2-7, with 10 nucleotides matching TRBD2. The germline V gene has CDR1 MNHNS and CDR2 SASEGT. V lost 2 bases to trimming and J lost 3 bases; unmatched junction nucleotides: 4. CDR3 size: 15 residues. CDR3 sequence: CASSELAGGGYEQYF. CDR3 bases: TGTGCCAGCAGTGAATTAGCGGGAGGCGGCTACGAGCAGTACTTC.

The V and J genes are TRBV19 and TRBJ1-2; D is undetermined. Trimming removed 4 bases at V and 7 bases at J, with 10 bases between. The CDR3 covers 12 residues. Germline V CDR1 and CDR2: LNHDA, SQIVND (reference sequence). The CDR3 sequence: CASSRGIGGYTF. CDR3 in DNA: TGTGCCAGTAGTAGAGGGATCGGTGGCTACACCTTC.

The J gene is TRBJ2-3, the V gene TRBV5-6; perhaps TRBD2 as D (5 bases). Germline lookup yields CDR1 SGHDT and CDR2 YYEEEE. The CDR3 consists of 14 residues. V lost 6 bases and J lost 3, with 14 bases in between. The CDR3 DNA sequence: TGTGCCAGCACCTCAGAGGGCTTAACAGATACGCAGTATTTT. Encoded protein: CASTSEGLTDTQYF.

This rearrangement joins TRBV7-9 to TRBJ2-5; D remains unclear. Germline lookup yields CDR1 SEHNR and CDR2 FQNEAQ (reference sequence). V was pared by 2 bases and J by 4 bases, with 8 bases between. The CDR3 runs to 13 residues. The CDR3 DNA sequence: TGTGCCAGCAGCTTACAGGTTGGAGAGACCCAGTACTTC. It is translated as CASSLQVGETQYF.

There are a few counts of this clone. The chain is built from TRBV7-7 and TRBJ2-2; 8 nucleotides agree with TRBD1. Germline V lookup: CDR1 SSHAT, CDR2 FNYEAQ (reference sequence). J was trimmed by 0 bases and V by 5 bases; bases with no gene match: 5. The CDR3 loop spans 16 amino acids. The chain's CDR3 is CASSAGQGANTGELFF. CDR3 nucleotides: TGTGCCAGCAGCGCCGGACAGGGCGCGAACACCGGGGAGCTGTTTTTT.

V and J are TRBV5-1 and TRBJ2-1, with TRBD2 as a possible D gene (6 bases). V was pared by 0 bases and J by 6 bases, with 13 bases between. There are 15 residues in the CDR3. The germline gives CDR1 SGHRS, CDR2 YFSETQ. The chain's CDR3 is CASSLALGGLNEQFF. CDR3 coding DNA: TGCGCCAGCAGCTTGGCCCTGGGGGGACTCAATGAGCAGTTCTTC.

The rearrangement joins TRBV4-1 to TRBJ2-6; D gene uncertain. V lost 2 bases, J lost 2 bases, and 13 bases lay in between. CDR3 length equals 17 residues. CDR1 MGHRA and CDR2 YSYEKL come from the germline V gene. CDR3 DNA sequence: TGCGCCAGCAGCCAATATAGTAGTGGTGCTGGGGCCAACGTCCTGACTTTC. Translation: CASSQYSSGAGANVLTF.

This chain uses TRBV2 with TRBJ1-5; no definite D call. Looked up from germline, CDR1 is SNHLY and CDR2 is FYNNEI. Trimming pared 3 bases from V and 7 bases from J, leaving 13 bases between. The CDR3 totals 14 residues. The CDR3 here is CASSETGFNQPQHF. The CDR3 DNA follows: TGTGCCAGCAGTGAGACTGGGTTCAACCAGCCCCAGCATTTT.

About this clone: The sample contains more than one DNA sequence encoding this CDR3. The chain is built from TRBV30 and TRBJ2-5; D may be TRBD2 (6 bases). The CDR3 is made up of 13 amino acids. Germline CDR1 GTSNPN, CDR2 SVGIG (reference sequence). The V and J ends lost 0 bases and 5 bases respectively, with 10 bases between them. This CDR3 reads CAWSVGGGETQYF. DNA for the CDR3: TGTGCCTGGAGTGTGGGGGGAGGCGAGACCCAGTACTTC.

This clone has only one observation. CDR3: CASSLAGGWNEQFF. The CDR3, as DNA: TGTGCCAGTAGCCTAGCGGGAGGATGGAATGAGCAGTTCTTC. This rearrangement joins TRBV19 to TRBJ2-1; 11 nucleotides match TRBD2. Germline CDR1 LNHDA, CDR2 SQIVND (reference sequence). CDR3 length: 14 amino acids. The V gene end was trimmed by 6 bases and the J gene end by 7 bases; junction bases not matched to a gene: 5.